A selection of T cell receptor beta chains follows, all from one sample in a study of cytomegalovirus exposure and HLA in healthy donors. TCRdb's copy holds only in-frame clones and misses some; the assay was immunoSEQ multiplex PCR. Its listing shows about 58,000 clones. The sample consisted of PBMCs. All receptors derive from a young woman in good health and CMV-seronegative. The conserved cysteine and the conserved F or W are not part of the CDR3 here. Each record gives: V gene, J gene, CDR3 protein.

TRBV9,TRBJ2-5,ASSARDSQETQY
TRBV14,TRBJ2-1,ASSQWTSSYNEQF
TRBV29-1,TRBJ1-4,SVRTGANEKLF
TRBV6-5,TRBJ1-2,ASRARDWAYGYT
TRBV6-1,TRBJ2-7,ASSESLLDSNYEQY
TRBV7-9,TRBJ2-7,ASSFQYEQY
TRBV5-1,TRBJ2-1,ASSLVRTSGTSYNEQF
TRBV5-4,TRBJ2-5,ASSFTTYQETQY
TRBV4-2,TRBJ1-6,ASSQATQAGDFYSPLH
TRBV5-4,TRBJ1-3,ASSLGGTGGLFSGNTIY
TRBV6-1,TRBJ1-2,ASSIRDSVTGYT
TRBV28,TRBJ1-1,ASTSPGQLNTEAF
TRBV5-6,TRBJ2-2,ASSLLWTGITGELF
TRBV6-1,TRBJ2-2,ASSLQGDTGELF
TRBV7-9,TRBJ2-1,ASSLVWGEFYNEQF
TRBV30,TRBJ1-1,AWSSGVNTEAF
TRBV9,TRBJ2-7,ASSVGNRDRGNEQY
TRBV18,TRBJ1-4,ASSPLGQEGEKLF
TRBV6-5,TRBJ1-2,ASSPHGTNYGYT
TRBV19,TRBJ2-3,ASSGLAGADTQY
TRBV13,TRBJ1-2,ASSLVRGPSYGYT